This T cell receptor beta chain was sequenced during a study of cytomegalovirus exposure and HLA in healthy donors. A remark on this clone: Its specificity is not known.

TCRdb keeps only in-frame clones here, not all; method: immunoSEQ multiplex PCR. This sample has roughly 140,000 clones, with roughly nine tenths found just once. Findings and limits, study-wide: Reports described diagnosis of cytomegalovirus status by the classifier as highly specific and sensitive.

V was shortened by 1 base and J by 4 bases, with 10 bases between the two germline ends. Germline loops: CDR1 MNHEY, CDR2 SVGAGI. CDR3 length equals 14 residues. The donors belonged to the approximately 130-subject validation cohort, separate from the 666-subject first cohort. The sequenced material came from PBMCs. The chain joins TRBV6-5 to TRBJ2-5, with a weak D call TRBD2 (6 bases). This receptor was identified in a young woman in good health and CMV-seropositive. DNA for the CDR3: TGTGCCAGCAGTTACTGGGCGGAGGGAGAGACCCAGTACTTC. Its translation: CASSYWAEGETQYF.